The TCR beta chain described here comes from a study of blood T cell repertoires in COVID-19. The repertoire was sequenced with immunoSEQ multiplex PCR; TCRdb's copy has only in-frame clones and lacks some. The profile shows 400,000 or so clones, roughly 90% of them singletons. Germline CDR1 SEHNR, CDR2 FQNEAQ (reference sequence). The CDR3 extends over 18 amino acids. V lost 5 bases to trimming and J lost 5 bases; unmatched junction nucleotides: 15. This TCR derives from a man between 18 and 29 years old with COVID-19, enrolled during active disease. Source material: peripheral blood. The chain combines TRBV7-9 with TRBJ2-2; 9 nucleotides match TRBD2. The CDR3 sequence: CASSPLMGSGRRTGELFF. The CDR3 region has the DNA TGTGCCAGCAGCCCCCTGATGGGTAGCGGGAGACGAACCGGGGAGCTGTTTTTT.